This paragraph reports one T cell receptor (beta chain). Antigen specificity is unknown. The V gene's germline CDR1 is DFQATT and CDR2 SNEGSKA (reference sequence). Losses at the gene ends were 1 base for V and 5 bases for J; bases not matched to a gene: 5. This CDR3 region has 15 residues. The Oncomine TCR Beta short-read assay sequenced DNA from cultured CD4+ T cells. In this case, cultured CD4+ T cells provided the extracted genomic DNA. Using its own MiXCR run on the PCR reads, TCRdb lists one record per CDR3 protein. The table shows some 12,000 distinct CDR3 sequences, with approximately 61% occurring only once. This entry is derived from a study of vaccination and CD4 T cells after COVID-19. Across the study: Convalescent patients were SARS-CoV-2 positive by nasal swab PCR; under ten mild, one severe. Convalescent participants consisted of six males and four females, two being Hispanic.

Treatment here: approximately 11-day PBMC culture with coronavirus spike peptide pools or control peptides (ViraFEST assay). This clonotype was sampled from a human donor who had recovered from COVID-19. The specimen sequenced was CD4+ T cells from blood, cultured in vitro. The chain joins TRBV20-1 to TRBJ2-5, with 12 bases fitting TRBD1. The CDR3 coding sequence is TGCAGTGCTAGAGCCGGGACAGGGGGCCGGGAGACCCAGTACTTC. Amino acids: CSARAGTGGRETQYF.